The next 28 T cell receptor beta chains were all read from a single sample in a study of T-cell reconstitution after alpha-beta-depleted transplantation in children. The TCRbeta library was prepared with unique molecular identifiers. TCRdb processed the PCR reads anew with MiXCR; each CDR3 protein has one entry. The sample shows around 800,000 distinct CDR3 sequences, about 16% of them seen only once. This material consisted of PBMCs, mostly from graft donor cells, taken 360 days after TCRalphabeta/CD19-depleted stem cell transplant. All receptors derive from a male patient younger than 18 who had a stem cell transplant for acute lymphoblastic leukemia, so the T cells may come from the graft donor.

V gene TRBV7-9 combines with J gene TRBJ2-1; no definite D call. This CDR3 region has 17 residues. Trimming stripped 2 bases from V and 6 bases from J, with 20 bases between. The germline gives CDR1 SEHNR, CDR2 FQNEAQ (reference sequence). This chain's CDR3 is CASSLFYLDPPINEQFF. CDR3 bases: TGTGCCAGCAGCTTATTCTACTTAGATCCTCCTATCAATGAGCAGTTCTTC.

The chain is built from TRBV5-1 and TRBJ1-2, with D possibly matching TRBD1 (6 bases). Trimming left V 0 bases short and J 3 bases short, with 12 bases between. The CDR3 spans 15 residues. Germline CDR1 SGHRS, CDR2 YFSETQ. CDR3 amino acids: CASSLVAGADYGYTF. The CDR3, as DNA: TGCGCCAGCAGCTTGGTCGCAGGGGCTGACTATGGCTACACCTTC. The variable domain in full, with the rest retrieved from reference TRBV5-1 and TRBJ1-2, is KAGVTQTPRYLIKTRGQQVTLSCSPISGHRSVSWYQQTPGQGLQFLFEYFSETQRNKGNFPGRFSGRQFSNSRSEMNVSTLELGDSALYLCASSLVAGADYGYTFGSGTRLTVV.

The chain joins TRBV11-2 to TRBJ1-2; 8 nucleotides match TRBD1. With V trimmed by 8 bases and J by 5 bases, 10 bases remained unmatched. The germline gives CDR1 SGHAT, CDR2 FQNNGV. This CDR3 is 14 amino acids long. CDR3 region: CASAPMDRAYGYTF. The CDR3 DNA sequence: TGTGCCAGCGCCCCGATGGACAGGGCGTATGGCTACACCTTC.

This clonotype was seen repeatedly, ten times or more. The chain recombines TRBV11-2 with TRBJ2-6; 7 bases fit TRBD2. The CDR3 has 16 residues. Germline CDR1 SGHAT, CDR2 FQNNGV. The V segment lost 1 base and the J segment 2 bases; nucleotides outside the gene matches: 2. CDR3 sequence reads: CASSLAGLAGANVLTF. CDR3 nucleotide sequence: TGTGCCAGCAGCTTAGCTGGACTAGCTGGGGCCAACGTCCTGACTTTC.

The chain combines TRBV4-1 with TRBJ2-4; D remains unclear. There are 13 residues in the CDR3. Germline-derived CDR1 and CDR2 are MGHRA and YSYEKL. Trimming stripped 4 bases from V and 0 bases from J, with 4 bases between. CDR3 loop: CASSPIAKNIQYF. The DNA of the CDR3 is TGCGCCAGCAGCCCGATAGCCAAAAACATTCAGTACTTC.

V usage is TRBV3-1 and J usage is TRBJ2-1; 8 nucleotides match TRBD1. The length of the CDR3 is 17 residues. With 0 bases clipped from V and 0 bases from J, the junction kept 4 bases outside the gene matches. Germline V gene data show CDR1 as LGHDT and CDR2 as YNNKEL (reference sequence). CDR3 DNA sequence: TGTGCCAGCAGCCAAGATTCAGGGGGCGGCTCCTACAATGAGCAGTTCTTC. This translates into CASSQDSGGGSYNEQFF.

The genes are TRBV11-2 and TRBJ1-4; D may be TRBD1 (5 bases). Looked up from germline, CDR1 is SGHAT and CDR2 is FQNNGV. The CDR3 spans 17 residues. Trimming removed 1 base from V and 8 bases from J, with 20 bases in between. CDR3: CASSLGPGPGRGEKLFF. The DNA for the CDR3 is TGTGCCAGCAGCTTAGGGCCGGGGCCAGGGAGAGGAGAAAAACTGTTTTTT. The full variable domain, in which reference TRBV11-2 and TRBJ1-4 provide the parts outside the CDR3, is EAGVAQSPRYKIIEKRQSVAFWCNPISGHATLYWYQQILGQGPKLLIQFQNNGVVDDSQLPKDRFSAERLKGVDSTLKIQPAKLEDSAVYLCASSLGPGPGRGEKLFFGSGTQLSVL.

This sequence joins TRBV11-2 and TRBJ2-7, with TRBD1 matching over 8 bases. V trimming: 2 bases; J trimming: 1 base; junction bases outside the gene matches: 10. The CDR3 has 17 residues. Germline assignment: CDR1 SGHAT and CDR2 FQNNGV. CDR3 bases: TGTGCCAGCAGCTTACCTTTAGGGACAGGCGTATCCTACGAGCAGTACTTC. Translation gives CASSLPLGTGVSYEQYF.

The CDR3 nucleotides read TGTGCCAGCTCACCGGACCGGGGGATAGAGACCCAGTACTTC. Translation: CASSPDRGIETQYF. This chain uses TRBV18 with TRBJ2-5, with D possibly TRBD2 on 6 matching bases. This CDR3 is built from 14 residues. From germline, CDR1 is KGHSH and CDR2 LQKENI. The V gene lost 3 bases and the J gene lost 4 bases, with 12 bases spanning the gap.

Worth noting for this clonotype: This may be a read error, as it is one base from a much larger clone. The genes are TRBV5-1 and TRBJ1-2; 8 bases map to TRBD1. Germline V gene data show CDR1 as SGHRS and CDR2 as YFSETQ. The CDR3 runs 13 residues. Unmatched junction bases numbered 5, after V lost 4 bases and J lost 6 bases. CDR3 sequence reads: CASSPRGLDGYTF. DNA for the CDR3: TGCGCCAGCAGCCCCAGGGGGCTTGATGGCTACACCTTC.

This chain uses TRBV28 with TRBJ2-1, with a weak D call TRBD2 (5 bases). Germline V gene data show CDR1 as MDHEN and CDR2 as SYDVKM. The CDR3 has 13 residues. V lost 3 bases and J lost 11, with 14 bases in between. This CDR3 reads CASSFGVLIQQFF. The CDR3 coding sequence is TGTGCCAGCAGTTTCGGGGTTTTGATACAGCAGTTCTTC.

The chain recombines TRBV4-1 with TRBJ2-7; D perhaps matches TRBD2 (5 bases). The CDR3 is 16 residues long. Germline V gene lookup returns CDR1 MGHRA and CDR2 YSYEKL. The V and J ends lost 3 bases and 0 bases respectively, with 15 bases between them. CDR3 nucleotide sequence: TGCGCCAGCAGCCAGGTGGGAGTGGGGAGCTCCTACGAGCAGTACTTC. It encodes CASSQVGVGSSYEQYF.

With respect to this clonotype: One base away lies a much larger clone, so this may be a sequencing read error. The chain carries TRBV27 and TRBJ2-7, with TRBD2 matching 12 bases. CDR1 is MNHEY, CDR2 SMNVEV, per germline (reference sequence). CDR3 length equals 14 residues. After removal of 7 bases from V and 3 bases from J, the junction contained 4 bases not matched to a gene. The CDR3 protein is CASTRLAGVYEQYF. The DNA for the CDR3 is TGTGCCAGCACCAGACTAGCGGGAGTCTACGAGCAGTACTTC.

This clonotype was seen a few times. The V call is TRBV15, the J call TRBJ1-1; D remains unclear. The V end was cut by 2 bases, the J end by 1 base, with 11 bases between. Germline V gene sequence: CDR1 LNHNV, CDR2 YYDKDF (reference sequence). This CDR3 spans 15 amino acids. Written as DNA, the CDR3 is TGTGCCACCAGCAGACCCTCCGCGGGGAACACTGAAGCTTTCTTT. It codes for CATSRPSAGNTEAFF.

This chain links TRBV7-9 with TRBJ1-2, with D tentatively TRBD1 (5 bases). Trimming pared 5 bases from V and 2 bases from J, leaving 21 bases between. The length of the CDR3 is 17 residues. Germline CDR1 reads SEHNR; CDR2 reads FQNEAQ (reference sequence). DNA of the CDR3: TGTGCCAGCAGCCTTCATTTATCGGGACGGAGAAACTATGGCTACACCTTC. It yields the protein CASSLHLSGRRNYGYTF.

The rearrangement uses TRBV20-1 and TRBJ2-3, with D maybe TRBD2 (6 bases). The CDR3 covers 13 residues. In germline, CDR1 is DFQATT, CDR2 SNEGSKA (reference sequence). This CDR3 reads CRIPLPGADTQYF. The CDR3 DNA reads as TGCAGGATTCCTTTACCGGGGGCAGATACGCAGTATTTT.

In the case of this clonotype: The junction departs from germline at one end; a sequencing error may be responsible. The V call is TRBV10-3, the J call TRBJ2-1; the match to TRBD2 covers 15 bases. The CDR3 runs to 17 residues. Germline V gene data show CDR1 as ENHRY and CDR2 as SYGVKD. The CDR3: CAISEAPGLAGGNELFF. CDR3 DNA: TGTGCCATCAGTGAGGCCCCGGGACTAGCGGGAGGCAATGAGCTGTTCTTC.

The table lists this clonotype with a count of one. The chain links TRBV9 to TRBJ2-1; 11 nucleotides match TRBD2. Losses at the gene ends were 1 base for V and 1 base for J; bases not matched to a gene: 13. CDR3 length: 20 residues. The germline V gene encodes CDR1 SGDLS and CDR2 YYNGEE. The CDR3 DNA reads as TGTGCCAGCAGCGTATCCCCGGGACTAGCGGTTAGACTATCCTACAATGAGCAGTTCTTC. Its protein is CASSVSPGLAVRLSYNEQFF.

The chain links TRBV20-1 to TRBJ2-7; TRBD1 might be the D (5 bases). Germline V gives CDR1 DFQATT, CDR2 SNEGSKA (reference sequence). The CDR3 runs to 12 residues. V lost 0 bases, J lost 10 bases, and 13 bases lay in between. CDR3 amino acids: CSARDVQAGQYF. The DNA for the CDR3 is TGCAGTGCTAGAGATGTACAGGCAGGTCAGTACTTC.

There are many counts of this clonotype. This rearrangement joins TRBV12-3 or TRBV12-4 to TRBJ2-4, with 10 nucleotides matching TRBD1. CDR3 length equals 15 residues. J gave up 8 bases and V 6 bases, and 10 bases lay outside the gene matches. The CDR3 region is CASRLDRGVTYIQYF. In DNA form, the CDR3 reads TGTGCCAGCAGACTGGACAGGGGGGTGACATACATTCAGTACTTC.

This clonotype was recorded a few times. J is TRBJ1-3 and V is TRBV9, with 7 positions matching TRBD1. After removal of 1 base from V and 2 bases from J, the junction contained 3 bases not matched to a gene. This CDR3 contains 15 residues. Germline V gene lookup returns CDR1 SGDLS and CDR2 YYNGEE. Here the CDR3 DNA reads TGTGCCAGCAGCGTATCTGGACAGGCTGGAAACACCATATATTTT. Protein product: CASSVSGQAGNTIYF.

This rearrangement joins TRBV10-3 to TRBJ2-7; TRBD1 agrees at 8 bases. Losses at the gene ends were 10 bases for V and 3 bases for J; bases not matched to a gene: 5. This CDR3 contains 12 residues. Germline loops: CDR1 ENHRY, CDR2 SYGVKD. The CDR3 loop is CATSDRDYEQYF. CDR3 DNA: TGTGCCACATCGGACAGGGACTACGAGCAGTACTTC.

Only a few counts were recorded for this clonotype. The gene calls are TRBV3-1 and TRBJ2-2, with 8 bases fitting TRBD2. The V and J ends lost 6 bases and 5 bases, in that order; junction bases with no gene match: 17. Germline V gene sequence: CDR1 LGHDT, CDR2 YNNKEL (reference sequence). The CDR3 totals 18 residues. DNA of the CDR3: TGTGCCAGCAGGGGATGGGGAGCGGGAGTAGCCGGGACCGGGGAGCTGTTTTTT. Protein sequence: CASRGWGAGVAGTGELFF.

The chain is built from TRBV5-1 and TRBJ2-1; 7 bases are shared with TRBD2. Per germline, CDR1 SGHRS and CDR2 YFSETQ. The length of the CDR3 is 14 residues. The J segment lost 7 bases and the V segment lost 2 bases, leaving 6 bases of the junction unmatched. The CDR3 region is CASSLAGPPNEQFF. Written as DNA, the CDR3 is TGCGCCAGCAGCTTAGCGGGACCCCCGAATGAGCAGTTCTTC.

The chain combines TRBV7-7 with TRBJ2-5, with D tentatively TRBD1 or TRBD2 (5 bases each). V dropped 0 bases and J dropped 4 bases, with 9 bases sitting between them. The length of the CDR3 is 14 residues. The germline CDR1 and CDR2 sequences are SSHAT and FNYEAQ (reference sequence). CDR3 amino acids: CASSLAPGPETQYF. Written as DNA, the CDR3 is TGTGCCAGCAGCTTAGCGCCGGGACCAGAGACCCAGTACTTC.

This chain joins TRBV29-1 and TRBJ2-3; tentative D call: TRBD2 (5 bases). The CDR3 is made up of 14 amino acids. V lost 3 bases to trimming and J lost 0 bases, with 10 bases between them. CDR1 is SQVTM, CDR2 ANQGSEA, per germline. CDR3 amino acids: CSVERVYSTDTQYF. As DNA, the CDR3 is TGCAGCGTTGAGAGGGTGTATAGCACAGATACGCAGTATTTT.

This clonotype has a handful of counts. The chain combines TRBV7-6 with TRBJ1-3; 7 bases align to TRBD1. The CDR3 sequence is 16 residues long. The V segment lost 5 bases and the J segment 2 bases; nucleotides outside the gene matches: 9. The germline CDR1 and CDR2 sequences are SGHVS and FNYEAQ. Written as DNA, the CDR3 is TGTGCCAGCAGCCCCCCCCCGACAGGGCCTGGAAACACCATATATTTT. This translates into CASSPPPTGPGNTIYF.

The V call is TRBV20-1, the J call TRBJ2-7, with D maybe TRBD2 (6 bases). This CDR3 contains 12 residues. In germline, CDR1 is DFQATT, CDR2 SNEGSKA (reference sequence). V lost 5 bases, J lost 3 bases, and 11 bases lay in between. The CDR3 nucleotides read TGCAGTGCTGGGGACTGGAGCTACGAGCAGTACTTC. Protein: CSAGDWSYEQYF.